One and the same sample provided the 19 T cell receptor beta chains below, sequenced in a study of Ad26.COV2.S vaccination and SARS-CoV-2 variants. Documented treatment: some 19 received Ad26.COV2.S at low or high dose, single or two shots; 5 received placebo; per-sample allocation not given. Day 63 after the first injection of vaccine or placebo was the sampling time. TCRdb keeps only in-frame clones here, not all; method: immunoSEQ multiplex PCR. The table shows some 450,000 clones, with roughly 88% occurring only once. The sample was peripheral blood, taken in a trial of Ad26.COV2.S vaccine versus placebo. These receptors originate from a person aged 18-65 years who received the Ad26.COV2.S COVID-19 vaccine or a placebo.

In its sample, this clone was seen a few times. The chain employs TRBV19 and TRBJ1-5, with a possible D match to TRBD1 (6 bases). This CDR3 comprises 16 residues. CDR1 LNHDA and CDR2 SQIVND come from the germline V gene (reference sequence). Trimming took 4 bases from V and 11 from J, leaving 24 bases between them. DNA for the CDR3: TGTGCCAGTAGTACACCCTACCGGGACAACGAGTGGTCCCAGCATTTT. Its protein product is CASSTPYRDNEWSQHF.

V usage is TRBV7-9 and J usage is TRBJ1-1, with TRBD1 as a possible D gene (6 bases). Germline V CDR1 and CDR2: SEHNR, FQNEAQ (reference sequence). V was shortened by 8 bases and J by 4 bases, with 26 bases between the two germline ends. The CDR3 sequence is 17 residues long. CDR3 nucleotides: TGTGCCAGCGAGGAAAGACAGGAATCCTCGAGGGGCACTGAAGCTTTCTTT. It is translated as CASEERQESSRGTEAFF.

CDR3 amino acids: CAISETPGLGSYNEQFF. Here the CDR3 DNA reads TGTGCCATCAGTGAAACTCCGGGACTAGGGTCCTACAATGAGCAGTTCTTC. The chain uses TRBV10-3 and TRBJ2-1; 8 bases fit TRBD2. Germline V gives CDR1 ENHRY, CDR2 SYGVKD. Trimming took 3 bases from V and 1 from J; bases not matched to a gene: 8. The CDR3 covers 17 residues.

The gene calls are TRBV11-3 and TRBJ2-3; a weak D match, TRBD1 (7 bases). Germline lookup yields CDR1 SGHNT and CDR2 YENEEA. V lost 4 bases and J lost 8, with 16 bases in between. The CDR3 is made up of 14 amino acids. CDR3 sequence: CASSSGGGGGTQYF. The CDR3 nucleotides read TGTGCCAGCAGCTCAGGGGGTGGAGGGGGTACGCAGTATTTT.

This sequence joins TRBV5-1 and TRBJ1-3; D may be TRBD1 (5 bases). The CDR3 consists of 15 residues. The V gene lost 0 bases and the J gene lost 1 base, with 8 bases spanning the gap. CDR1 and CDR2 (germline): SGHRS, YFSETQ. In DNA, the CDR3 is TGCGCCAGCAGCTTGGGGGACGGGTCTGGAAACACCATATATTTT. Translating it yields CASSLGDGSGNTIYF.

This rearrangement joins TRBV6-2 or TRBV6-3 to TRBJ2-5; D not certain. Germline V CDR1 and CDR2: MNHEY, SVGEGT. Trimming removed 4 bases at V and 0 bases at J, with 15 bases between. The CDR3 sequence is 16 residues long. This chain's CDR3 is CASSFPLNGDQETQYF. CDR3 nucleotide sequence: TGTGCCAGCAGTTTCCCTCTTAATGGGGACCAAGAGACCCAGTACTTC.

V gene TRBV5-4 combines with J gene TRBJ2-7, with TRBD1 identical over 7 bases. In germline, CDR1 is SGHNT, CDR2 YYREEE (reference sequence). The CDR3 length is 13 residues. The trim removed 4 bases at V and 5 bases at J, leaving 6 bases unmatched. The CDR3 DNA reads TGTGCCAGCAGCCCTCGGCAGGGGGACGAGCAGTACTTC. Amino acid sequence: CASSPRQGDEQYF. Using reference TRBV5-4 and TRBJ2-7 for the parts outside the CDR3, the full variable domain is ETGVTQSPTHLIKTRGQQVTLRCSSQSGHNTVSWYQQALGQGPQFIFQYYREEENGRGNFPPRFSGLQFPNYSSELNVNALELDDSALYLCASSPRQGDEQYFGPGTRLTVT.

CDR3 in DNA: TGTGCCAGCAGCATACTAGCTAGCGGGGTCTACGAGCAGTACTTC. Translated: CASSILASGVYEQYF. The V gene is TRBV7-2, the J gene TRBJ2-7; 9 bases agree with TRBD2. Trimming at V came to 5 bases and at J to 3 bases, leaving 8 bases not matched to a gene. CDR1 SGHTA and CDR2 FQGNSA come from the germline V gene. The CDR3 has 15 residues.

The V call is TRBV19, the J call TRBJ2-1; 9 nucleotides match TRBD2. Unmatched junction bases numbered 18, after V lost 6 bases and J lost 6 bases. CDR1 and CDR2 (germline): LNHDA, SQIVND (reference sequence). The CDR3 is made up of 18 amino acids. CDR3 sequence reads: CASRTSGPAGGMFNEQFF. CDR3 bases: TGTGCCAGTAGAACTAGCGGGCCGGCCGGCGGGATGTTCAATGAGCAGTTCTTC.

The chain uses TRBV5-8 and TRBJ2-2; 7 bases agree with TRBD1. Germline V lookup: CDR1 SGHTS, CDR2 YDEGEE. CDR3 length equals 15 residues. Trimming removed 5 bases from V and 0 bases from J; junction bases left unmatched: 4. CDR3 DNA: TGTGCCAGCAGATGGGGACAGACGAACACCGGGGAGCTGTTTTTT. Its translation is CASRWGQTNTGELFF.

In DNA, the CDR3 is TGTGCCACCTCCCCGGGGCGGGAGTACCAAGAGACCCAGTACTTC. It specifies CATSPGREYQETQYF. V usage is TRBV28 and J usage is TRBJ2-5; 7 positions match TRBD2. With V trimmed by 10 bases and J by 0 bases, 11 bases remained unmatched. Germline CDR1 MDHEN, CDR2 SYDVKM. The CDR3 length is 15 residues.

The gene calls are TRBV5-1 and TRBJ1-5, with D possibly matching TRBD1 (5 bases). CDR3 length: 12 amino acids. V was trimmed by 10 bases and J by 3 bases, leaving 11 bases between them. Germline V gives CDR1 SGHRS, CDR2 YFSETQ. The CDR3 spells CAGQGLNQPQHF. The CDR3 coding sequence is TGCGCCGGGCAGGGCCTCAATCAGCCCCAGCATTTT.

The chain combines TRBV5-1 with TRBJ2-7; tentatively, D is TRBD1 or TRBD2 (5 bases each). From germline, CDR1 is SGHRS and CDR2 YFSETQ. The CDR3 sequence is 13 residues long. V gave up 0 bases and J gave up 4 bases, with 8 bases separating them. The CDR3 region has the DNA TGCGCCAGCAGCTTGGCCGAGGGGTACGAGCAGTACTTC. Encoded protein: CASSLAEGYEQYF.

The CDR3 nucleotides read TGTGCCAGCAGTACGACTAGCGGGCCGAGCTCCTACAATGAGCAGTTCTTC. This sequence encodes CASSTTSGPSSYNEQFF. The rearrangement joins TRBV27 to TRBJ2-1, with TRBD2 identical over 10 bases. From germline, CDR1 is MNHEY and CDR2 SMNVEV (reference sequence). The CDR3 is made up of 17 amino acids. V lost 5 bases to trimming and J lost 0 bases; unmatched junction nucleotides: 7.

V usage is TRBV3-1 (or the pseudogene TRBV3-2) and J usage is TRBJ2-5, with D perhaps TRBD1 or TRBD2 (6 bases each). Per the germline V gene, CDR1 is LGHDT and CDR2 is YNNKEL (reference sequence). V lost 2 bases to trimming and J lost 4 bases, with 11 bases between them. This CDR3 comprises 14 residues. The chain's CDR3 is CASSQPGALETQYF. DNA of the CDR3: TGTGCCAGCAGCCAACCGGGGGCTTTAGAGACCCAGTACTTC.

This clone was seen only a few times. V and J are TRBV27 and TRBJ2-3; 8 positions match TRBD2. Losses at the gene ends were 4 bases for V and 3 bases for J; bases not matched to a gene: 9. Germline assignment: CDR1 MNHEY and CDR2 SMNVEV (reference sequence). The CDR3 contains 16 residues. The DNA of the CDR3 is TGTGCCAGCAGTTCCGGACTAGCCGGCATGACAGATACGCAGTATTTT. Its protein product is CASSSGLAGMTDTQYF.

The sample holds a few counts of this clone. The rearrangement joins TRBV10-2 to TRBJ2-7; D gene uncertain. This CDR3 is built from 13 residues. Trimming left V 4 bases short and J 7 bases short, with 14 bases between. From germline, CDR1 is WSHSY and CDR2 SAAADI. The CDR3 is CASSGSTGWEQYF. The CDR3 bases are TGCGCCAGCAGTGGCTCGACTGGCTGGGAGCAGTACTTC.

J is TRBJ1-1 and V is TRBV6-5, with a possible D match to TRBD1 (5 bases). Trimming took off 0 bases at V and 10 bases at J, with 21 bases between the two ends. The CDR3 has 16 amino acids. The germline V gene has CDR1 MNHEY and CDR2 SVGAGI. This chain's CDR3 is CASSYSDSGWGSGAFF. CDR3 in DNA: TGTGCCAGCAGTTACTCGGACTCCGGCTGGGGCAGTGGAGCTTTCTTT.

CDR3 sequence: CASSDSPGQGINEQYF. CDR3 bases: TGTGCCAGCAGTGACTCACCGGGACAGGGGATAAACGAGCAGTACTTC. J is TRBJ2-7 and V is TRBV6-4, with 10 nucleotides matching TRBD1. The V and J ends lost 0 bases and 5 bases, in that order; junction bases with no gene match: 7. From germline, CDR1 is MRHNA and CDR2 SNTAGT. This CDR3 contains 16 residues.